This TCR beta chain is drawn from a study of response to subunit inactivated influenza vaccine. Study results and limitations: Seasonal influenza vaccination, on each occasion, was suggested by the authors to recruit few new T cells.

The sample holds many counts of this clonotype. Its matching antigen is unknown. A single record per CDR3 protein comes from TCRdb applying MiXCR to the RT-PCR reads. The repertoire holds roughly 700,000 distinct CDR3 sequences, with roughly 13% as singletons. V dropped 1 base and J dropped 7; count of bases not matched to a gene: 9. This CDR3 is built from 16 residues. CDR1 is MGHRA and CDR2 is YSYEKL in the germline V gene. This chain uses TRBV4-1 with TRBJ2-1; 8 bases match TRBD2. The receptor comes from a man between 50 and 59 years old who received an inactivated influenza vaccine. The sample consisted of PBMCs from blood, taken 14 days before vaccination. The CDR3, as DNA: TGCGCCAGCAGCCAAGTATTCGGGGGGGCTCCAAATGAGCAGTTCTTC. This gives the protein CASSQVFGGAPNEQFF.